These 25 T cell receptor beta chains were sequenced from one sample in a study of CD8+ T cells in alopecia areata. Sequencing templates came from extracted RNA that was reverse transcribed into cDNA. TCRdb's table, derived via immunoSEQ multiplex PCR, lists solely in-frame clones and lacks some. The repertoire holds approximately 210,000 clones, with roughly 66% as singletons. Regarding treatment: oral pan-JAK inhibitor, 5-10 mg twice daily. The sequencing used CD4+ T cells sorted from blood, collected at week 44, from a patient treated with tofacitinib. These receptors were obtained from a human donor with alopecia areata.

The V gene is TRBV6-5, the J gene TRBJ1-1; D is ambiguous. This CDR3 is 14 amino acids long. Trimming left V 5 bases short and J 1 base short, with 11 bases between. Germline V gene lookup returns CDR1 MNHEY and CDR2 SVGAGI. The chain's CDR3 is CASSERSGNTEAFF. CDR3 coding DNA: TGTGCCAGCAGTGAACGTTCGGGGAACACTGAAGCTTTCTTT.

The V call is TRBV7-9, the J call TRBJ2-1; D tentatively fits TRBD1 or TRBD2 (6 bases each). The germline CDR1 and CDR2 sequences are SEHNR and FQNEAQ (reference sequence). CDR3 length equals 14 residues. The germline V and J ends were trimmed by 1 base and 6 bases, with 10 bases remaining between them. CDR3 DNA: TGTGCCAGCAGCTTAGAGGGGGGTATCAATGAGCAGTTCTTC. Translating it yields CASSLEGGINEQFF.

V usage is TRBV2 and J usage is TRBJ2-2, with D possibly being TRBD2 (6 bases). The ends were cut back, 7 bases at V and 3 bases at J, with 12 bases in the middle. CDR1 and CDR2 from the germline V gene are SNHLY and FYNNEI. This CDR3 has 14 residues. The CDR3 DNA follows: TGTGCCAGCATTGGAGGGGCGGACACCGGGGAGCTGTTTTTT. Translated, it gives CASIGGADTGELFF.

This clone was recorded a few times. The V gene is TRBV2, the J gene TRBJ1-6; D is undetermined. CDR1 is SNHLY and CDR2 is FYNNEI in the germline V gene. Trimming took 1 base from V and 7 from J, leaving 5 bases between them. The CDR3 sequence is 13 residues long. The CDR3: CASSEEANSPLHF. The CDR3 coding sequence is TGTGCCAGCAGTGAAGAGGCCAATTCACCCCTCCACTTT.

This chain uses TRBV6-1 with TRBJ1-2; 9 nucleotides line up with TRBD1. V lost 2 bases to trimming and J lost 5 bases; unmatched junction nucleotides: 3. The CDR3 covers 14 residues. CDR1 and CDR2 from the germline V gene are MNHNS and SASEGT. The CDR3 is CASSETGQGYGYTF. The DNA for the CDR3 is TGTGCCAGCAGTGAAACGGGACAGGGATATGGCTACACCTTC.

This clone turned up a few times. The rearrangement joins TRBV18 to TRBJ2-7; tentative D call: TRBD2 (6 bases). CDR1 KGHSH and CDR2 LQKENI come from the germline V gene. Trimming removed 0 bases from V and 3 bases from J, with 15 bases in between. The CDR3 runs to 16 residues. The CDR3 region has the DNA TGTGCCAGCTCACCACCGGTGACTAGAGGCAGCTACGAGCAGTACTTC. As protein: CASSPPVTRGSYEQYF. Supplemented by reference TRBV18 and TRBJ2-7, the full variable domain reads NAGVMQNPRHLVRRRGQEARLRCSPMKGHSHVYWYRQLPEEGLKFMVYLQKENIIDESGMPKERFSAEFPKEGPSILRIQQVVRGDSAAYFCASSPPVTRGSYEQYFGPGTRLTVT.

The chain uses TRBV9 and TRBJ2-7; D is uncertain. This CDR3 is built from 14 residues. Trimming took off 3 bases at V and 2 bases at J, with 12 bases between the two ends. CDR1 and CDR2 (germline): SGDLS, YYNGEE. The CDR3 sequence: CASSGRYGAYEQYF. The CDR3 DNA reads as TGTGCCAGCAGCGGGCGGTACGGAGCCTACGAGCAGTACTTC.

This chain connects TRBV30 to TRBJ1-6; 7 nucleotides align to TRBD1. The CDR3 is made up of 12 amino acids. Germline V CDR1 and CDR2: GTSNPN, SVGIG (reference sequence). The junction had 3 bases not matched to a gene; V was cut back by 8 bases and J by 5 bases. Written as DNA, the CDR3 is TGTGCCATGGACAGGCATAATTCACCCCTCCACTTT. It yields the protein CAMDRHNSPLHF.

The chain uses TRBV5-1 and TRBJ2-5, with 7 bases that match TRBD1. The CDR3 length is 14 residues. V was clipped by 4 bases and J by 1 base; unmatched bases: 4. In germline, CDR1 is SGHRS, CDR2 YFSETQ. For the CDR3, the DNA is TGCGCCAGCAGCACAGGGACAGCCCAAGAGACCCAGTACTTC. This encodes CASSTGTAQETQYF.

The J gene is TRBJ1-5, the V gene TRBV30; D gene unclear. V was clipped by 2 bases and J by 5 bases, with 10 bases between them. Germline assignment: CDR1 GTSNPN and CDR2 SVGIG (reference sequence). The CDR3 has 13 residues. The CDR3 reads CAWSTTSYQPQHF. In nucleotides, the CDR3 is TGTGCCTGGAGTACCACGTCTTATCAGCCCCAGCATTTT.

The V call is TRBV30, the J call TRBJ1-3, with D unresolved. Looked up from germline, CDR1 is GTSNPN and CDR2 is SVGIG (reference sequence). The CDR3 extends over 13 amino acids. The V and J ends lost 4 bases and 1 base respectively, with 8 bases between them. CDR3 protein: CAWTWPSGNTIYF. In DNA form, the CDR3 reads TGTGCCTGGACGTGGCCTTCTGGAAACACCATATATTTT.

The genes are TRBV29-1 and TRBJ2-5, with D perhaps TRBD2 (5 bases). CDR1 is SQVTM, CDR2 ANQGSEA, per germline. The CDR3 spans 14 residues. V gave up 4 bases and J gave up 3 bases, with 15 bases separating them. The CDR3 sequence is CSVARAPGEETQYF. In DNA, the CDR3 is TGCAGCGTTGCTCGGGCCCCCGGGGAAGAGACCCAGTACTTC.

V gene TRBV11-2 combines with J gene TRBJ2-5; TRBD2 matches at 9 bases. The CDR3 length is 18 residues. J gave up 2 bases and V 1 base, and 11 bases lay outside the gene matches. The V gene's germline CDR1 is SGHAT and CDR2 FQNNGV. DNA for the CDR3: TGTGCCAGCAGCTTAGTGCGATTAGCGGGGGTGTTACAAGAGACCCAGTACTTC. It codes for CASSLVRLAGVLQETQYF. The complete variable domain, with remaining parts taken from reference TRBV11-2 and TRBJ2-5, reads EAGVAQSPRYKIIEKRQSVAFWCNPISGHATLYWYQQILGQGPKLLIQFQNNGVVDDSQLPKDRFSAERLKGVDSTLKIQPAKLEDSAVYLCASSLVRLAGVLQETQYFGPGTRLLVL.

Only one count was recorded for this clone. This chain connects TRBV5-1 to TRBJ2-7; no firm D call. The CDR3 length is 15 residues. CDR1 is SGHRS and CDR2 is YFSETQ in the germline V gene. V lost 5 bases and J 0 bases, leaving 15 bases between the germline ends. The DNA for the CDR3 is TGCGCCAGCAGAGGACCTGGAGTAAACTCCTACGAGCAGTACTTC. Its protein product is CASRGPGVNSYEQYF. The complete variable domain, with remaining parts taken from reference TRBV5-1 and TRBJ2-7, reads KAGVTQTPRYLIKTRGQQVTLSCSPISGHRSVSWYQQTPGQGLQFLFEYFSETQRNKGNFPGRFSGRQFSNSRSEMNVSTLELGDSALYLCASRGPGVNSYEQYFGPGTRLTVT.

The chain couples TRBV30 to TRBJ1-2; D is uncertain. The V end lost 5 bases, the J end lost 0 bases, and 1 base lay between the germline ends. Per germline, CDR1 GTSNPN and CDR2 SVGIG (reference sequence). The CDR3 length is 10 residues. The CDR3 sequence: CAWSNYGYTF. As DNA, the CDR3 is TGTGCCTGGTCTAACTATGGCTACACCTTC.

A single count supports this clone. V is TRBV27 and J is TRBJ2-1; no reliable D call. The CDR3 spans 19 residues. The V gene lost 5 bases and the J gene lost 0 bases, with 23 bases spanning the gap. CDR1 and CDR2 (germline): MNHEY, SMNVEV (reference sequence). In DNA form, the CDR3 reads TGTGCCAGCAGTCCCCGGCCCGGCCCACACACTCGCTCCTACAATGAGCAGTTCTTC. It translates to CASSPRPGPHTRSYNEQFF.

DNA for the CDR3: TGTGCTTCTCGTCGGATAGGTTCGGATGGCTACACCTTC. It is translated as CASRRIGSDGYTF. The rearrangement links TRBV30 to TRBJ1-2; D is ambiguous. Germline CDR1 and CDR2: GTSNPN and SVGIG (reference sequence). CDR3 length equals 13 residues.

This chain links TRBV29-1 with TRBJ2-1; a weak D match, TRBD2 (7 bases). The CDR3 length is 17 residues. The germline V gene encodes CDR1 SQVTM and CDR2 ANQGSEA. Trimming stripped 0 bases from V and 2 bases from J, with 17 bases between. CDR3 sequence reads: CSVEDLRRGAPYNEQFF. The CDR3 region has the DNA TGCAGCGTTGAAGACCTTCGTCGGGGGGCCCCCTACAATGAGCAGTTCTTC.

This clone was seen only a few times. V gene TRBV29-1 combines with J gene TRBJ1-1, with unresolved D. Trimming removed 3 bases at V and 1 base at J, with 12 bases between. Germline V gives CDR1 SQVTM, CDR2 ANQGSEA. The CDR3 contains 14 residues. The CDR3 spells CSVERVVKNTEAFF. The CDR3 DNA sequence: TGCAGCGTTGAGAGGGTGGTGAAGAACACTGAAGCTTTCTTT.

This clone was counted between two and nine times. The chain combines TRBV29-1 with TRBJ2-3; 8 bases are a match to TRBD1. This CDR3 spans 13 amino acids. From germline, CDR1 is SQVTM and CDR2 ANQGSEA. V dropped 8 bases and J dropped 0; count of bases not matched to a gene: 4. The CDR3 nucleotides read TGCAGCTCCAGGGGGCTAAGCACAGATACGCAGTATTTT. Residues: CSSRGLSTDTQYF.

This chain's CDR3 is CASSKRQGAAGDTQYF. The DNA for the CDR3 is TGTGCCAGCAGCAAGCGACAGGGGGCTGCTGGAGATACGCAGTATTTT. The chain carries TRBV11-3 and TRBJ2-3, with TRBD1 identical over 10 bases. Germline CDR1 reads SGHNT; CDR2 reads YENEEA. Trimming cost V 5 bases and J 5 bases; bases outside gene matches: 10. The CDR3 is made up of 16 amino acids.

The rearrangement links TRBV29-1 to TRBJ1-1; D is unresolved. The ends were cut back, 4 bases at V and 0 bases at J, with 9 bases in the middle. CDR1 and CDR2 from the germline V gene are SQVTM and ANQGSEA. This CDR3 comprises 13 residues. CDR3 in amino acids: CSVGHLMNTEAFF. The CDR3 nucleotides read TGCAGCGTTGGACACCTAATGAACACTGAAGCTTTCTTT.

V and J are TRBV7-9 and TRBJ2-1, with TRBD2 matching over 12 bases. This CDR3 spans 18 amino acids. V gave up 1 base and J gave up 0 bases; unmatched junction bases: 4. Germline assignment: CDR1 SEHNR and CDR2 FQNEAQ (reference sequence). The CDR3 bases are TGTGCCAGCAGCTTAGTACTAGCGGGGGGAAGCTCCTACAATGAGCAGTTCTTC. Its translation: CASSLVLAGGSSYNEQFF.

The rearrangement joins TRBV25-1 to TRBJ2-7; possibly TRBD1 for D (5 bases). Germline V gives CDR1 MGHDK, CDR2 SYGVNS. The CDR3 extends over 13 amino acids. V shed 5 bases and J shed 6 bases, with 14 bases lying between them. Here the CDR3 DNA reads TGTGCCAGCAGTCCAGGGTGGTCGTTCGAGCAGTACTTC. Translating gives CASSPGWSFEQYF.

The chain carries TRBV30 and TRBJ2-7, with D perhaps being TRBD1 or TRBD2 (5 bases each). This CDR3 region has 13 residues. The V end lost 4 bases, the J end lost 2 bases, and 12 bases lay between the germline ends. Germline CDR1 GTSNPN, CDR2 SVGIG (reference sequence). CDR3 DNA: TGTGCCTGGACCGGGACGTCGCCCTACGAGCAGTACTTC. Encoded protein: CAWTGTSPYEQYF.